This TCR beta chain is drawn from a study of cytomegalovirus exposure and HLA in healthy donors. This clone is a singleton in its sample. A multiplex PCR was run with 60 Vbeta primers and 13 Jbeta primers. Assay used: immunoSEQ multiplex PCR; TCRdb lists only in-frame clones, some missing. The sample comprises 120,000 to 150,000 clones, 70% to 75% of which are singletons, and around 1.4% rests with the top ten. Trimming at V came to 6 bases and at J to 5 bases, leaving 5 bases not matched to a gene. CDR3 size: 15 residues. From germline, CDR1 is ENHRY and CDR2 SYGVKD. The chain is built from TRBV10-3 and TRBJ2-1; 12 bases match TRBD2. Sequencing was done on a sample of PBMCs. This TCR derives from a woman in her 40s in good health and CMV-seronegative. CDR3 residues: CAIRILAGGNNEQFF. Here the CDR3 DNA reads TGTGCCATCAGGATACTAGCGGGAGGAAACAATGAGCAGTTCTTC.